This T cell receptor (beta chain) was identified in a study of T cell changes during pregnancy in multiple sclerosis. Clones were read by immunoSEQ multiplex PCR, and TCRdb kept only the in-frame ones, dropping some. Of under 35,000 clones in the sample, about 88% are singletons; the top ten hold approximately 6.1%. Per the germline V gene, CDR1 is SEHNR and CDR2 is FQNEAQ (reference sequence). CDR3 length equals 16 residues. Deletions cut 5 bases from V and 4 bases from J, with 20 bases between. The sample here was CD8+ T cells from peripheral blood mononuclear cells, taken in the second trimester of pregnancy. This TCR was sampled from a female donor with multiple sclerosis, enrolled in a pregnancy study. This chain connects TRBV7-9 to TRBJ1-2; perhaps TRBD1 as D (6 bases). The CDR3 reads CASSDRGSADPYGYTF. In DNA, the CDR3 is TGTGCCAGCAGCGATAGGGGGTCGGCAGACCCCTATGGCTACACCTTC.